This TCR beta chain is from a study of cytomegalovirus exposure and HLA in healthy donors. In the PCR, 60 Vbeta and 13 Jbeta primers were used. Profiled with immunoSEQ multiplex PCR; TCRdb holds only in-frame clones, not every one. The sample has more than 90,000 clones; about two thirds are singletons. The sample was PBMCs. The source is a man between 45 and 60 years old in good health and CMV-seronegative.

This CDR3 is CASSLSRDVGSEAFF. The CDR3 DNA sequence: TGTGCCAGCAGCTTGTCCCGAGATGTTGGTTCTGAAGCTTTCTTT. The chain is built from TRBV7-2 and TRBJ1-1; D gene ambiguous. There are 15 residues in the CDR3. V lost 3 bases to trimming and J lost 6 bases, with 17 bases between them. Germline V CDR1 and CDR2: SGHTA, FQGNSA.